The sequence of this T cell receptor beta chain was determined in a study of human T cells and chemical hapten exposure. The CDR3 consists of 14 residues. Per the germline V gene, CDR1 is MDHEN and CDR2 is SYDVKM. V dropped 6 bases and J dropped 8 bases, with 16 bases sitting between them. TCRdb reanalysed the RACE reads using MiXCR and keeps one entry per CDR3 protein. The repertoire holds some 80,000 distinct CDR3 sequences, with 9.5% to 13% as singletons. Time point indicated: patch test 2, 6 weeks after DPC sensitization. The treatment was: therapeutic diphenylcyclopropenone sensitization with weekly scalp DPC. This clonotype showed up just a few times.

The sequenced sample was whole blood, obtained in connection with sensitization to the hapten diphenylcyclopropenone (DPC). The source is a woman aged 25 to 39 with alopecia areata. Some clones in this sample may be carry-over from other donors' samples. The rearrangement uses TRBV28 and TRBJ1-4; tentative D call: TRBD1 (6 bases). The CDR3 loop reads CASSWTADGEKLFF. CDR3 sequence (DNA): TGTGCCAGCAGCTGGACAGCGGACGGCGAAAAACTGTTTTTT.